The 10 T cell receptor beta chains given below trace back to one sample, sequenced in a study of PD-1 blockade in mismatch repair-deficient tumors. Data came from immunoSEQ multiplex PCR; TCRdb stores just in-frame clones and leaves some out. The table includes over 100,000 clones, over 60% detected once. The sample in question was peripheral blood, obtained 60 to 65 weeks after starting pembrolizumab. All receptors come from an adult with mismatch repair-deficient cancer.

There are a few counts of this clone. This chain joins TRBV2 and TRBJ2-7, with D unclear. This CDR3 comprises 11 residues. Germline V lookup: CDR1 SNHLY, CDR2 FYNNEI. The V end lost 8 bases, the J end lost 0 bases, and 5 bases lay between the germline ends. CDR3 loop: CASAVSYEQYF. CDR3 bases: TGTGCCAGCGCAGTCTCCTACGAGCAGTACTTC.

This chain uses TRBV4-2 with TRBJ2-1, with 7 bases lining up with TRBD2. CDR1 is LGHNA, CDR2 YNFKEQ, per germline. The V and J ends lost 0 bases and 5 bases, in that order; junction bases with no gene match: 10. The CDR3 covers 17 residues. CDR3 region: CASSQDPASGNNNEQFF. The CDR3 region has the DNA TGTGCCAGCAGCCAAGATCCCGCTAGCGGCAACAACAATGAGCAGTTCTTC.

The count of this clone is one. The chain is built from TRBV4-1 and TRBJ2-7, with 12 bases identical to TRBD2. The V segment lost 4 bases and the J segment 4 bases; nucleotides outside the gene matches: 2. The CDR3 consists of 14 residues. Germline CDR1 and CDR2: MGHRA and YSYEKL. In DNA, the CDR3 is TGCGCCAGCAGCCGTACTAGCGGGAGGTACGAGCAGTACTTC. Protein: CASSRTSGRYEQYF.

This rearrangement joins TRBV7-9 to TRBJ2-5; unclear D gene. The V end lost 5 bases, the J end lost 5 bases, and 9 bases lay between the germline ends. This CDR3 contains 12 residues. Germline CDR1 is SEHNR and CDR2 is FQNEAQ (reference sequence). The CDR3 DNA reads TGTGCCAGCAGCGTAGGGTTGGAGACCCAGTACTTC. Protein: CASSVGLETQYF.

This clone came up a few times. The chain uses TRBV29-1 and TRBJ1-1; TRBD1 matches 9 bases. CDR3 size: 13 residues. V trimming: 7 bases; J trimming: 2 bases; junction bases outside the gene matches: 5. The germline gives CDR1 SQVTM, CDR2 ANQGSEA. CDR3 region: CSAGQGRNTEAFF. The DNA for the CDR3 is TGCAGCGCTGGACAGGGGCGAAACACTGAAGCTTTCTTT.

The chain uses TRBV7-9 and TRBJ2-5; the match to TRBD1 covers 11 bases. Germline V gene data show CDR1 as SEHNR and CDR2 as FQNEAQ (reference sequence). This CDR3 spans 15 amino acids. J gave up 5 bases and V 5 bases, and 7 bases lay outside the gene matches. The CDR3 nucleotides read TGTGCCAGCAGCCCCCGGACAGGGGGCCGTGAGACCCAGTACTTC. It specifies CASSPRTGGRETQYF.

DNA for the CDR3: TGTGCCACCAGCAGACTCCCCGGGGGGGGCCGTAATATCGGGGAGCTGTTTTTT. This translates into CATSRLPGGGRNIGELFF. The rearrangement uses TRBV15 and TRBJ2-2, with 8 bases fitting TRBD2. In germline, CDR1 is LNHNV, CDR2 YYDKDF (reference sequence). V lost 2 bases to trimming and J lost 7 bases; unmatched junction nucleotides: 15. The CDR3 totals 18 residues.

The chain employs TRBV19 and TRBJ2-7; 9 nucleotides agree with TRBD1. CDR3 length: 14 amino acids. The V and J ends lost 5 bases and 3 bases, in that order; junction bases with no gene match: 5. Germline loops: CDR1 LNHDA, CDR2 SQIVND (reference sequence). The CDR3 nucleotides are TGTGCCAGTAGTCTACCGGGACAGGGCTACGAGCAGTACTTC. Translated, it gives CASSLPGQGYEQYF.

The chain has TRBV27 and TRBJ1-4; perhaps TRBD1 as D (5 bases). The germline gives CDR1 MNHEY, CDR2 SMNVEV (reference sequence). V gave up 5 bases and J gave up 4 bases, with 11 bases separating them. The CDR3 spans 14 residues. The CDR3: CASSARVGNEKLFF. CDR3 DNA sequence: TGTGCCAGCAGTGCCAGGGTCGGTAATGAAAAACTGTTTTTT.

The genes are TRBV11-1 and TRBJ2-1; a weak D match, TRBD2 (6 bases). The CDR3 totals 14 residues. The germline CDR1 and CDR2 sequences are SGHAT and FQDESV (reference sequence). V was pared by 8 bases and J by 2 bases, with 13 bases between. CDR3 sequence: CASGTAGAYNEQFF. In nucleotides, the CDR3 is TGTGCCAGCGGCACAGCGGGTGCCTACAATGAGCAGTTCTTC.